These 20 T cell receptor beta chains were sequenced from one sample in a study of T cell repertoires in cytomegalovirus infection. TCRdb ran MiXCR on the reads and lists one entry per CDR3 protein. The sample includes some 940,000 distinct CDR3 sequences, 25% to 40% of them seen just once. What these receptors recognize is not known. The source material was cultured CD8+ T cells from PBMCs, sampled from culture after CMV antigen stimulation. The receptors stem from a human donor in good health (CMV status not recorded). Some clones in this sample may be carry-over from other donors' samples.

This clonotype has just a few counts. V is TRBV9 and J is TRBJ1-2; possibly TRBD1 for D (6 bases). From germline, CDR1 is SGDLS and CDR2 YYNGEE. V was shortened by 7 bases and J by 7 bases, with 14 bases between the two germline ends. The CDR3 has 12 residues. This CDR3 is CASGGQRGGYTF. The CDR3 coding sequence is TGTGCCAGCGGCGGACAGCGGGGTGGCTACACCTTC.

This clonotype was recorded only once. This chain links TRBV5-5 with TRBJ1-2; no clear D gene. Trimming took off 2 bases at V and 3 bases at J, with 11 bases between the two ends. The CDR3 loop spans 14 amino acids. Germline V gene sequence: CDR1 SGHKS, CDR2 YYEKEE (reference sequence). The CDR3 nucleotides are TGTGCCAGCAGCTTCTCAGGAGGGCACTATGGCTACACCTTC. Protein product: CASSFSGGHYGYTF.

This clonotype was observed at least ten times. The V and J genes are TRBV7-2 and TRBJ2-1; D is perhaps TRBD1 or TRBD2 (6 bases each). The CDR3 length is 15 residues. V gave up 4 bases and J gave up 3 bases, with 13 bases separating them. Germline-derived CDR1 and CDR2 are SGHTA and FQGNSA. The CDR3 sequence is CASSYGGGLYNEQFF. The CDR3 DNA is TGTGCCAGCAGCTATGGAGGGGGGCTCTACAATGAGCAGTTCTTC. Using reference TRBV7-2 and TRBJ2-1 for the parts outside the CDR3, the full variable domain is GAGVSQSPSNKVTEKGKDVELRCDPISGHTALYWYRQSLGQGLEFLIYFQGNSAPDKSGLPSDRFSAERTGGSVSTLTIQRTQQEDSAVYLCASSYGGGLYNEQFFGPGTRLTVL.

With respect to this clonotype: An end of the junction differs from the germline gene, which may be a read error. The chain uses TRBV28 and TRBJ2-1, with D possibly TRBD1 on 6 matching bases. Germline V gene data show CDR1 as MDHEN and CDR2 as SYDVKM. There are 14 residues in the CDR3. Here the CDR3 DNA reads TGTGCCAGCAGCCTACAGGGCTCCCACAATGAGCAGTTCTTC. Its protein product is CASSLQGSHNEQFF.

V and J are TRBV19 and TRBJ2-1; no reliable D call. With 0 bases removed from V and 4 bases from J, the gap between germline ends came to 4 bases. This CDR3 is 13 amino acids long. The germline V gene has CDR1 LNHDA and CDR2 SQIVND (reference sequence). CDR3 protein: CASSIEPYNEQFF. DNA for the CDR3: TGTGCCAGTAGTATAGAGCCATACAATGAGCAGTTCTTC.

The chain has TRBV6-6 and TRBJ2-3, with D unresolved. V shed 6 bases and J shed 1 base, with 11 bases lying between them. This CDR3 contains 14 residues. From germline, CDR1 is MNHNY and CDR2 SVGAGI (reference sequence). CDR3 nucleotide sequence: TGTGCCAGCAGCACACGGCCAGGCACAGATACGCAGTATTTT. It codes for CASSTRPGTDTQYF.

The chain couples TRBV6-6 to TRBJ1-5; D not certain. V lost 8 bases to trimming and J lost 2 bases, with 16 bases between them. CDR1 is MNHNY, CDR2 SVGAGI, per germline (reference sequence). The CDR3 is 15 residues long. In DNA form, the CDR3 reads TGTGCCAGCTCTCAGTCTGGGCAGGGCAATCAGCCCCAGCATTTT. Residues: CASSQSGQGNQPQHF.

This sequence joins TRBV29-1 and TRBJ1-2; D remains ambiguous. The germline V gene encodes CDR1 SQVTM and CDR2 ANQGSEA. Trimming cost V 3 bases and J 8 bases, with 19 bases left between them. This CDR3 comprises 14 residues. CDR3 nucleotides: TGCAGCGTTGATCCGGACTTCCCTCGACGGGGCTACACCTTC. Translated, it gives CSVDPDFPRRGYTF.

V is TRBV4-3 and J is TRBJ1-5; the D is unclear. Trimming stripped 0 bases from V and 9 bases from J, with 15 bases between. The germline V gene has CDR1 LGHNA and CDR2 YSLEER. The CDR3 is 15 amino acids. CDR3 residues: CASSQDPGEGWPQHF. Written as DNA, the CDR3 is TGCGCCAGCAGCCAAGATCCGGGTGAAGGTTGGCCCCAGCATTTT.

This chain connects TRBV6-2 or TRBV6-3 to TRBJ1-2; no firm D call. The CDR3 covers 14 residues. V was clipped by 0 bases and J by 7 bases, with 12 bases between them. CDR1 is MNHEY and CDR2 is SVGEGT in the germline V gene. The CDR3 DNA follows: TGTGCCAGCAGTTACTCCGACTGGGCGTGTGGCTACACCTTC. Protein sequence: CASSYSDWACGYTF.

The chain couples TRBV28 to TRBJ2-1, with 8 bases that match TRBD1. CDR3 size: 15 residues. V shed 4 bases and J 10 bases; nucleotides not matched to a gene: 12. Germline CDR1 MDHEN, CDR2 SYDVKM. The CDR3 DNA is TGTGCCAGCAGTTCTTCCTGGGACAGGAATGGGGAGCAGTTCTTC. Protein product: CASSSSWDRNGEQFF.

A note on this clonotype: A read error may account for a junction end that differs from germline. V usage is TRBV12-3 or TRBV12-4 and J usage is TRBJ1-3; D is possibly TRBD1 (6 bases). This CDR3 comprises 10 residues. DNA for the CDR3: TGTGCCAGCACCGGTTGGACAGCCGATTTT. Protein: CASTGWTADF.

The V and J genes are TRBV7-6 and TRBJ2-5; D ambiguous. Trimming pared 5 bases from V and 4 bases from J, leaving 20 bases between. There are 16 residues in the CDR3. Germline CDR1 reads SGHVS; CDR2 reads FNYEAQ. The CDR3 loop is CASSKVPGDMGETQYF. DNA of the CDR3: TGTGCCAGCAGCAAAGTTCCAGGCGATATGGGAGAGACCCAGTACTTC.

This clonotype was detected only a few times. The V gene is TRBV27, the J gene TRBJ2-6; D not certain. The V gene lost 6 bases and the J gene lost 0 bases, with 12 bases spanning the gap. The CDR3 sequence is 16 residues long. Germline loops: CDR1 MNHEY, CDR2 SMNVEV (reference sequence). The CDR3 sequence is CASSSRHSSGANVLTF. The CDR3 DNA reads as TGTGCCAGCAGCTCCCGGCACAGCTCTGGGGCCAACGTCCTGACTTTC.

This clonotype was picked up many times. The J gene is TRBJ2-7, the V gene TRBV7-2, with 11 bases identical to TRBD2. Germline assignment: CDR1 SGHTA and CDR2 FQGNSA. The CDR3 runs 16 residues. V lost 5 bases and J lost 2; bases outside the gene matches: 8. The chain's CDR3 is CASSASLAGAPYEQYV. CDR3 nucleotides: TGTGCCAGCAGCGCCTCACTAGCGGGGGCCCCCTACGAGCAGTACGTC.

This clonotype was detected a few times. J is TRBJ2-3 and V is TRBV7-9, with D possibly TRBD1 on 6 matching bases. The V and J ends lost 5 bases and 5 bases respectively, with 17 bases between them. The CDR3 is 15 residues long. Germline lookup yields CDR1 SEHNR and CDR2 FQNEAQ (reference sequence). DNA for the CDR3: TGTGCCAGCAGCCAACCTTACAACAGGGAAGATACGCAGTATTTT. Its translation is CASSQPYNREDTQYF.

The rearrangement links TRBV6-4 to TRBJ1-1, with 7 bases that match TRBD1. With V trimmed by 7 bases and J by 5 bases, 10 bases remained unmatched. Germline V lookup: CDR1 MRHNA, CDR2 SNTAGT. The CDR3 sequence is 14 residues long. In nucleotides, the CDR3 is TGTGCCAGCAATGGACAGGCCCGAAGGACTGAAGCTTTCTTT. Translating gives CASNGQARRTEAFF.

Regarding this clonotype: Germline and junction disagree at one end, which may indicate a read error. The chain has TRBV9 and TRBJ2-6; weak D call: TRBD1 (6 bases). CDR1 and CDR2 from the germline V gene are SGDLS and YYNGEE. This CDR3 spans 17 amino acids. The CDR3 DNA sequence: TGTGCCAGCAGCCCTCGGACAGTTTTCTCTAGGGCCAACGTCCTGACTTTC. Residues: CASSPRTVFSRANVLTF.

This clonotype occurred many times. J is TRBJ2-1 and V is TRBV7-6; D perhaps matches TRBD1 (5 bases). The CDR3 loop spans 14 amino acids. In germline, CDR1 is SGHVS, CDR2 FNYEAQ. With 1 base removed from V and 8 bases from J, the gap between germline ends came to 12 bases. CDR3 nucleotide sequence: TGTGCCAGCAGCTTAGATTGGGGCTCCGATGAGCAGTTCTTC. Amino acid sequence: CASSLDWGSDEQFF.

The rearrangement links TRBV6-6 to TRBJ2-1; D remains unclear. The length of the CDR3 is 15 residues. V lost 2 bases and J 1 base, leaving 9 bases between the germline ends. Per germline, CDR1 MNHNY and CDR2 SVGAGI (reference sequence). The DNA for the CDR3 is TGTGCCAGCAGTTACGTCGGTCCTTCCTACAATGAGCAGTTCTTC. Translating gives CASSYVGPSYNEQFF.